This T cell receptor beta chain emerged from a study of CD8 T cells in ankylosing spondylitis. Study-level findings and limits: About 8 highly homologous variants made up a TCR beta motif, and this motif appeared characteristic of ankylosing spondylitis blood. Disease-associated clones were reportedly significantly overrepresented in matched ankylosing spondylitis synovial fluid.

On this clonotype itself: The antigen is unknown.

MiXCR, applied by TCRdb to the 5' RACE reads, yields one record per CDR3 protein. This table has some 700,000 distinct CDR3 sequences, around a fifth appearing once. Per germline, CDR1 DFQATT and CDR2 SNEGSKA (reference sequence). Trimming cost V 6 bases and J 3 bases; bases outside gene matches: 10. This CDR3 comprises 14 residues. The source of this sequence is a male donor with ankylosing spondylitis. Sequencing was performed on blood, either unsorted or a sorted T cell fraction (not recorded which). This chain links TRBV20-1 with TRBJ2-5; TRBD2 aligns across 7 bases. The CDR3 DNA follows: TGCAGTGCCGCGGGCGGAGCGGGGAAAGAGACCCAGTACTTC. Translated: CSAAGGAGKETQYF.